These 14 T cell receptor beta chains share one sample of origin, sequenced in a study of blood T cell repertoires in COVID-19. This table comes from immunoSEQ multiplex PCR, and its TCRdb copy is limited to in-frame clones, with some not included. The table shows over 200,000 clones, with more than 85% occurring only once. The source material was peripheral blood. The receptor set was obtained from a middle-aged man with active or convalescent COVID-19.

The CDR3 spells CASSQTSPVSAFF. The CDR3 DNA reads as TGTGCCAGCAGCCAGACTTCTCCCGTGTCCGCTTTCTTT. The V gene is TRBV12-3 or TRBV12-4, the J gene TRBJ1-1; D ambiguous. V lost 6 bases, J lost 11 bases, and 19 bases lay in between. The CDR3 has 13 amino acids.

The CDR3 DNA follows: TGTGCCAGCAGCTTAGTAGCCGTGAGCTCCTACAATGAGCAGTTCTTC. Its translation: CASSLVAVSSYNEQFF. The chain links TRBV7-8 to TRBJ2-1; D is unresolved. V lost 1 base to trimming and J lost 0 bases, with 10 bases between them. This CDR3 region has 16 residues. Germline V gene lookup returns CDR1 SGHVS and CDR2 FQNEAQ.

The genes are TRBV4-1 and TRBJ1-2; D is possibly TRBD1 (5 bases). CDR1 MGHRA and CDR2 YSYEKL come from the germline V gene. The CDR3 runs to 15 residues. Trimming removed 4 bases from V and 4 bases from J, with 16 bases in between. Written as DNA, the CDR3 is TGCGCCAGCAGCCTTTTAGGCCGGGACTCCTATGGCTACACCTTC. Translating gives CASSLLGRDSYGYTF.

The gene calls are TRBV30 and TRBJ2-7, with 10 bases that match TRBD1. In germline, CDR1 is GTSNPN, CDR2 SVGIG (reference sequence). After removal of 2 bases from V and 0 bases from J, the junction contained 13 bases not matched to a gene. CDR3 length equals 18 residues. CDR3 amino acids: CAWSRRDRGQRSSYEQYF. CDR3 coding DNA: TGTGCCTGGAGTCGCCGGGACAGGGGCCAAAGGAGCTCCTACGAGCAGTACTTC.

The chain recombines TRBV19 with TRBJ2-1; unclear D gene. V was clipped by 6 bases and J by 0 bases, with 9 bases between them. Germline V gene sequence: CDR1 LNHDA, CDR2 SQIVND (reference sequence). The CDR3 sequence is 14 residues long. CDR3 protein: CASRRLSSYNEQFF. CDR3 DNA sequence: TGTGCCAGTAGGAGGTTGAGCTCCTACAATGAGCAGTTCTTC.

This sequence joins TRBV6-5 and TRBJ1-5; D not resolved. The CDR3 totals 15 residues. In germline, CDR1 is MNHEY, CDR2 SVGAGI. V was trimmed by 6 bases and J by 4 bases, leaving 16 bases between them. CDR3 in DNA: TGTGCCAGCAGCATGAACTTTGGACTTAATCAGCCCCAGCATTTT. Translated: CASSMNFGLNQPQHF.

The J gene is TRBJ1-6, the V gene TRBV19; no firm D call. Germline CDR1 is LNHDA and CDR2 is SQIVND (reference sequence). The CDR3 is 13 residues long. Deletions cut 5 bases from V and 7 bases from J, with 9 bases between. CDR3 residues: CASSLLENSPLHF. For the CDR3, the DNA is TGTGCCAGTAGTCTCCTGGAGAATTCACCCCTCCACTTT. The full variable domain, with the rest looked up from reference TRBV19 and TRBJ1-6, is DGGITQSPKYLFRKEGQNVTLSCEQNLNHDAMYWYRQDPGQGLRLIYYSQIVNDFQKGDIAEGYSVSREKKESFPLTVTSAQKNPTAFYLCASSLLENSPLHFGNGTRLTVT.

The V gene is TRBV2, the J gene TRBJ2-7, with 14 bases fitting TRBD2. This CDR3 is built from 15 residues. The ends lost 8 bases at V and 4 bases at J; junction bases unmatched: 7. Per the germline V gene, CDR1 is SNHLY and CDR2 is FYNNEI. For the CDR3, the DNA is TGTGCCAGCGAGACTAGCGGGGGGGCCAGGTACGAGCAGTACTTC. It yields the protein CASETSGGARYEQYF.

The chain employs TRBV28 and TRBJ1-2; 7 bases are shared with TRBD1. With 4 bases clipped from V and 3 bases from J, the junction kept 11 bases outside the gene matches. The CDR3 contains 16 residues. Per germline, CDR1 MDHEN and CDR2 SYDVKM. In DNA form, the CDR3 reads TGTGCCAGCAGTTCCGGACAGGCGTCCTTTTACTATGGCTACACCTTC. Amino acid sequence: CASSSGQASFYYGYTF.

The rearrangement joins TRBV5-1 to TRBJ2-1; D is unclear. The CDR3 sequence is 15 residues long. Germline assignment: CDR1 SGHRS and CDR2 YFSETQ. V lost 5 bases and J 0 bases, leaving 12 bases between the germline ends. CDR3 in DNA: TGCGCCAGCAGTTTTACAGATTTCTCCTACAATGAGCAGTTCTTC. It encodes CASSFTDFSYNEQFF.

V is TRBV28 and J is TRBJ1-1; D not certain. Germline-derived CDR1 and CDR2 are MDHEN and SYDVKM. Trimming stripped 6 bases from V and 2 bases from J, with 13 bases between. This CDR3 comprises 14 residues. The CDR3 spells CASSPGRVNTEAFF. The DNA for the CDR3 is TGTGCCAGCAGCCCGGGAAGGGTTAACACTGAAGCTTTCTTT. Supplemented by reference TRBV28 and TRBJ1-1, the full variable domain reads DVKVTQSSRYLVKRTGEKVFLECVQDMDHENMFWYRQDPGLGLRLIYFSYDVKMKEKGDIPEGYSVSREKKERFSLILESASTNQTSMYLCASSPGRVNTEAFFGQGTRLTVV.

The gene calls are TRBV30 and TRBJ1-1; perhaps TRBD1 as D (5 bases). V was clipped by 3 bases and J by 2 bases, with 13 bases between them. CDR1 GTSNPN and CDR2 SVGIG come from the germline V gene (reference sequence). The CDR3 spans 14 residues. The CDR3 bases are TGTGCCTGGAGCCTTGGAGGGGCAAACACTGAAGCTTTCTTT. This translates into CAWSLGGANTEAFF.

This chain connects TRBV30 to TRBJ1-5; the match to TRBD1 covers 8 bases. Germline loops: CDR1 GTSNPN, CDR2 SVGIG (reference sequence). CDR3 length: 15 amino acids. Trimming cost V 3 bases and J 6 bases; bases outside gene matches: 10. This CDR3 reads CAWSLGTGGFQPQHF. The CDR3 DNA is TGTGCCTGGAGCCTAGGGACAGGCGGGTTTCAGCCCCAGCATTTT.

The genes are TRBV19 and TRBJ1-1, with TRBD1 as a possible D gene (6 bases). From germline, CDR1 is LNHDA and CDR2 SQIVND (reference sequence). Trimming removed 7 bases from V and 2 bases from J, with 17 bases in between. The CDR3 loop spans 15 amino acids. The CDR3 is CASTLGVGGNTEAFF. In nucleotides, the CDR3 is TGTGCCAGTACCCTAGGGGTAGGGGGTAACACTGAAGCTTTCTTT.